These 23 T cell receptor beta chains share one sample of origin, sequenced in a study of blood T cells in healthy people across ages. Combining a sample-barcoded 5' primer with a J-beta primer mix, a second PCR ran for about 7 to 11 cycles. TCRdb re-called the 5' RACE reads through MiXCR, storing one row per CDR3 protein. The sample lists approximately 780,000 distinct CDR3 sequences; approximately 24% were seen once. These same records also appear under a second study, on T cells of mothers and their children.

Sequencing input: blood. These receptors were collected from a boy aged 5-17 years in good health.

This clonotype was detected a few times. The chain links TRBV29-1 to TRBJ2-4; no clear D. Trimming cost V 6 bases and J 1 base, with 13 bases left between them. The germline V gene encodes CDR1 SQVTM and CDR2 ANQGSEA. The CDR3 consists of 14 residues. Here the CDR3 reads CSVATSLAKNIQYF. CDR3 bases: TGCAGCGTCGCCACGAGTCTTGCCAAAAACATTCAGTACTTC.

The chain has TRBV29-1 and TRBJ1-2; the match to TRBD1 covers 9 bases. CDR1 SQVTM and CDR2 ANQGSEA come from the germline V gene. V lost 3 bases to trimming and J lost 4 bases; unmatched junction nucleotides: 6. The CDR3 is 14 amino acids. This CDR3 reads CSVELGQGIYGYTF. DNA of the CDR3: TGCAGCGTTGAGTTAGGACAGGGGATCTATGGCTACACCTTC.

DNA for the CDR3: TGTGCTAGTGGTTTGGGGACTACCGAGACCCAGTACTTC. Encoded protein: CASGLGTTETQYF. The gene calls are TRBV12-5 and TRBJ2-5; D is perhaps TRBD2 (6 bases). CDR1 is LGHNT, CDR2 FRNRAP, per germline. V lost 1 base, J lost 5 bases, and 8 bases lay in between. The CDR3 consists of 13 residues. Using reference TRBV12-5 and TRBJ2-5 for the parts outside the CDR3, the full variable domain is DARVTQTPRHKVTEMGQEVTMRCQPILGHNTVFWYRQTMMQGLELLAYFRNRAPLDDSGMPKDRFSAEMPDATLATLKIQPSEPRDSAVYFCASGLGTTETQYFGPGTRLLVL.

This CDR3 reads CASSLDRKEKLFF. The CDR3 DNA sequence: TGCGCCAGCAGCCTGGACCGAAAGGAAAAACTGTTTTTT. The V call is TRBV5-1, the J call TRBJ1-4, with D uncertain. The CDR3 runs to 13 residues. Germline-derived CDR1 and CDR2 are SGHRS and YFSETQ. With 4 bases removed from V and 8 bases from J, the gap between germline ends came to 12 bases. Based on the CDR3 plus reference TRBV5-1 and TRBJ1-4, the full variable domain is KAGVTQTPRYLIKTRGQQVTLSCSPISGHRSVSWYQQTPGQGLQFLFEYFSETQRNKGNFPGRFSGRQFSNSRSEMNVSTLELGDSALYLCASSLDRKEKLFFGSGTQLSVL.

The V and J genes are TRBV2 and TRBJ2-1, with a tentative D call TRBD1 (6 bases). Germline V gene lookup returns CDR1 SNHLY and CDR2 FYNNEI. The germline V and J ends were trimmed by 8 bases and 6 bases, with 8 bases remaining between them. The CDR3 length is 11 residues. The CDR3 DNA follows: TGTGCCAGCCACAGGGTCAATGAGCAGTTCTTC. Translated: CASHRVNEQFF.

This sequence joins TRBV6-1 and TRBJ2-6, with D unclear. Trimming shortened V by 4 bases and J by 0 bases, and 10 bases separated the two germline ends. Germline assignment: CDR1 MNHNS and CDR2 SASEGT. There are 16 residues in the CDR3. The CDR3 nucleotides read TGTGCCAGCAGTGGGATTGGCCTCTCTGGGGCCAACGTCCTGACTTTC. This encodes CASSGIGLSGANVLTF.

There are a few counts of this clonotype. J is TRBJ2-1 and V is TRBV5-6; D unresolved. The V gene's germline CDR1 is SGHDT and CDR2 YYEEEE. The CDR3 is 13 amino acids. V was pared by 4 bases and J by 3 bases, with 8 bases between. CDR3 DNA: TGTGCCAGCAGCCCTGTGGGCTACAATGAGCAGTTCTTC. Translated: CASSPVGYNEQFF.

This clonotype was observed a few times. This chain joins TRBV3-1 and TRBJ2-5; 8 bases line up with TRBD2. V shed 4 bases, J shed 1 base, and the junction held 17 bases outside the gene matches. Per germline, CDR1 LGHDT and CDR2 YNNKEL (reference sequence). This CDR3 contains 19 residues. The CDR3 region is CASSPTGSGAPLGQETQYF. CDR3 nucleotide sequence: TGTGCCAGCAGCCCCACGGGTAGCGGGGCCCCCTTGGGCCAAGAGACCCAGTACTTC.

The chain has TRBV5-1 and TRBJ2-5; D possibly corresponds to TRBD2 (6 bases). The CDR3 runs 15 residues. Germline loops: CDR1 SGHRS, CDR2 YFSETQ. Trimming left V 0 bases short and J 5 bases short, with 14 bases between. CDR3 residues: CASSLAAGLSETQYF. The CDR3 DNA is TGCGCCAGCAGCTTGGCGGCGGGGCTTAGCGAGACCCAGTACTTC.

This clonotype was seen a few times. V gene TRBV4-1 combines with J gene TRBJ2-5; perhaps TRBD1 as D (6 bases). TRBJ2-1 explains the end of the DNA better; the J call may be wrong. This CDR3 contains 17 residues. CDR1 is MGHRA and CDR2 is YSYEKL in the germline V gene. The CDR3 loop reads CASSQPTGYGASNEQFF. The DNA for the CDR3 is TGCGCCAGCAGCCAACCTACAGGGTATGGAGCTAGCAATGAGCAGTTCTTC.

The chain employs TRBV13 and TRBJ2-5, with 7 bases that match TRBD2. This CDR3 spans 15 amino acids. CDR1 PRHDT and CDR2 FYEKMQ come from the germline V gene (reference sequence). Unmatched junction bases numbered 8, after V lost 5 bases and J lost 2 bases. The CDR3 nucleotides read TGTGCCAGCAGCATCGAGGGACTACCGCAAGAGACCCAGTACTTC. Protein: CASSIEGLPQETQYF.

This clonotype came up a few times. The rearrangement uses TRBV28 and TRBJ2-3; 10 nucleotides line up with TRBD2. Trimming took 6 bases from V and 7 from J; bases not matched to a gene: 19. CDR1 is MDHEN, CDR2 SYDVKM, per germline. The CDR3 spans 18 residues. The CDR3 DNA is TGTGCCAGCAGCCACCCCGGGGCTAGCGGGGGCGGTGTAAATACGCAGTATTTT. It is translated as CASSHPGASGGGVNTQYF.

Of note for this clonotype: The junction shows a germline mismatch at one end, possibly a read error. V is TRBV10-3 and J is TRBJ2-7; TRBD2 aligns across 14 bases. The CDR3 covers 17 residues. Looked up from germline, CDR1 is ENHRY and CDR2 is SYGVKD. This chain's CDR3 is CAISVTSGGASSYEQYF. In DNA, the CDR3 is TGTGCCATCAGTGTGACTAGCGGGGGGGCTAGCTCCTACGAACAGTACTTC.

This clonotype has at least ten counts. The chain carries TRBV2 and TRBJ2-1; TRBD2 matches at 8 bases. This CDR3 contains 16 residues. The V gene end was trimmed by 6 bases and the J gene end by 0 bases; junction bases not matched to a gene: 7. From germline, CDR1 is SNHLY and CDR2 FYNNEI. DNA for the CDR3: TGTGCCAGCAGCCTTAGCGGGGCGAGCTCCTACAATGAGCAGTTCTTC. Protein sequence: CASSLSGASSYNEQFF.

This chain connects TRBV5-5 to TRBJ1-5; D possibly corresponds to TRBD1 (5 bases). V lost 0 bases, J lost 5 bases, and 9 bases lay in between. This CDR3 contains 14 residues. Germline V lookup: CDR1 SGHKS, CDR2 YYEKEE (reference sequence). The CDR3 region has the DNA TGTGCCAGCAGCTTGGACCAGGGAGATCAGCCCCAGCATTTT. Protein: CASSLDQGDQPQHF.

The rearrangement links TRBV4-1 to TRBJ2-5; 12 nucleotides agree with TRBD2. Germline V gene data show CDR1 as MGHRA and CDR2 as YSYEKL. The CDR3 covers 18 residues. Unmatched junction bases numbered 7, after V lost 0 bases and J lost 2 bases. The CDR3 nucleotides are TGCGCCAGCAGCCAAGATGGGCTAGCGGGGGGGCGACAAGAGACCCAGTACTTC. Translated, it gives CASSQDGLAGGRQETQYF.

V and J are TRBV5-5 and TRBJ1-6; D not certain. Germline lookup yields CDR1 SGHKS and CDR2 YYEKEE (reference sequence). The CDR3 has 16 amino acids. The V end lost 0 bases, the J end lost 5 bases, and 12 bases lay between the germline ends. The DNA of the CDR3 is TGTGCCAGCAGCTTGGCAAGCGGGCGCGATAATTCACCCCTCCACTTT. Translating it yields CASSLASGRDNSPLHF.

This clonotype was observed a handful of times. The chain combines TRBV6-5 with TRBJ2-7, with 8 positions matching TRBD1. J gave up 7 bases and V 5 bases, and 7 bases lay outside the gene matches. The CDR3 totals 13 residues. Per the germline V gene, CDR1 is MNHEY and CDR2 is SVGAGI. CDR3 sequence: CASSRQGSNEQYF. The DNA for the CDR3 is TGTGCCAGCAGTCGACAGGGGTCGAATGAGCAGTACTTC.

V gene TRBV7-2 combines with J gene TRBJ2-5; TRBD2 matches 8 bases. Trimming at V came to 3 bases and at J to 7 bases, leaving 13 bases not matched to a gene. Per the germline V gene, CDR1 is SGHTA and CDR2 is FQGNSA. The CDR3 length is 16 residues. CDR3 nucleotide sequence: TGTGCCAGCAGCTTGGAGAGGGCGGGGGGTCGAGGGACCCAGTACTTC. Amino acid sequence: CASSLERAGGRGTQYF.

The chain uses TRBV6-1 and TRBJ2-5, with 11 bases identical to TRBD2. CDR1 is MNHNS and CDR2 is SASEGT in the germline V gene. The CDR3 runs to 15 residues. J gave up 5 bases and V 8 bases, and 10 bases lay outside the gene matches. The CDR3 protein is CASVRLAGRGETQYF. The CDR3 bases are TGTGCCAGCGTCCGACTAGCGGGACGTGGGGAGACCCAGTACTTC.

This clonotype showed up many times. This chain links TRBV29-1 with TRBJ2-1; TRBD1 matches 7 bases. Trimming at V came to 4 bases and at J to 0 bases, leaving 3 bases not matched to a gene. Germline CDR1 reads SQVTM; CDR2 reads ANQGSEA. The CDR3 length is 14 residues. Written as DNA, the CDR3 is TGCAGCGTTGCCAGGGGGAGCTCCTACAATGAGCAGTTCTTC. As protein: CSVARGSSYNEQFF.

The chain recombines TRBV3-1 with TRBJ2-4; D call uncertain. The germline V gene encodes CDR1 LGHDT and CDR2 YNNKEL (reference sequence). This CDR3 has 15 amino acids. V lost 1 base, J lost 6 bases, and 13 bases lay in between. The chain's CDR3 is CASSQGSRVGNIQYF. CDR3 DNA: TGTGCCAGCAGCCAAGGAAGTAGAGTCGGAAACATTCAGTACTTC.

This clonotype was counted a few times. This chain uses TRBV19 with TRBJ2-5; 8 bases line up with TRBD2. The CDR3 runs to 17 residues. From germline, CDR1 is LNHDA and CDR2 SQIVND (reference sequence). The ends lost 3 bases at V and 4 bases at J; junction bases unmatched: 13. CDR3 in DNA: TGTGCCAGTAGTATGCTAGCGGGTACCCGAGGTGGAGAGACCCAGTACTTC. This encodes CASSMLAGTRGGETQYF.